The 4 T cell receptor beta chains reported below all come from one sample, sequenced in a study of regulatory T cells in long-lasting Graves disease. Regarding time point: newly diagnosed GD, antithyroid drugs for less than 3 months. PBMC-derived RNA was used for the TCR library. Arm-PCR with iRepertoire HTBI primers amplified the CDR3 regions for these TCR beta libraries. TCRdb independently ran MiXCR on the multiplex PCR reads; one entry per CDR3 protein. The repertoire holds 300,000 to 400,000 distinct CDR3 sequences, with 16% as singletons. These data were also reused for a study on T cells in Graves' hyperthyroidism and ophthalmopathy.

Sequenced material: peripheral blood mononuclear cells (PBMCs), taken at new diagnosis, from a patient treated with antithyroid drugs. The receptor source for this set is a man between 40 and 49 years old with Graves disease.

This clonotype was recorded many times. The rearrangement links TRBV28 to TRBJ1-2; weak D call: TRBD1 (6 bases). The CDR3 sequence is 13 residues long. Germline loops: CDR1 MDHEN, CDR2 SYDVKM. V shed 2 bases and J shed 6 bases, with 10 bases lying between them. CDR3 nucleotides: TGTGCCAGCAGTTTAGCCCAGGGGCATGGCTACACCTTC. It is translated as CASSLAQGHGYTF.

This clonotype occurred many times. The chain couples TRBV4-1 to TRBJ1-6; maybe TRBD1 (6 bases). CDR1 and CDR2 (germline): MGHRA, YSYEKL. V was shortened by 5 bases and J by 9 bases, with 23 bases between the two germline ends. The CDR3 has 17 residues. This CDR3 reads CASSSTGGRAPLSPLHF. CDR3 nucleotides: TGCGCCAGCAGCTCGACGGGGGGCCGAGCGCCTCTTTCACCCCTCCACTTT.

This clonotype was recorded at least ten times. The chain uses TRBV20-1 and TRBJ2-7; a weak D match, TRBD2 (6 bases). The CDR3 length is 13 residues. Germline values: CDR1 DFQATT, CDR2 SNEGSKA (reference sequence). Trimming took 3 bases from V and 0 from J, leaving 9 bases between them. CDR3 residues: CSASPGLSYEQYF. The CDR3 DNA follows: TGCAGTGCTAGTCCGGGACTCTCCTACGAGCAGTACTTC.

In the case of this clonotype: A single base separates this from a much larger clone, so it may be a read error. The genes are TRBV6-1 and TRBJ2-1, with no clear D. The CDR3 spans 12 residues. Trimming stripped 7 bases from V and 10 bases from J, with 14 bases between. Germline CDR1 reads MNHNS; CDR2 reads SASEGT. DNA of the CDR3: TGTGCCAGCAACCCGGGCGCCTACGAGCAGTTCTTC. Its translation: CASNPGAYEQFF.